The 2 T cell receptor beta chains in this list originate from one sample, sequenced in a study of blood T cell repertoires in COVID-19. Clones were sequenced by immunoSEQ multiplex PCR, and TCRdb holds only the in-frame ones, with some missing. The table has approximately 240,000 clones, about four fifths seen once. Source material: peripheral blood. Receptors originate from a man aged 45-60 years with acute or convalescent COVID-19.

In DNA form, the CDR3 reads TGTGCCAGCATAACAGTCCCAGGGGCTGGCTATGGCTACACCTTC. Translating it yields CASITVPGAGYGYTF. This chain connects TRBV6-5 to TRBJ1-2, with a weak D call TRBD1 (6 bases). This CDR3 contains 15 residues. Germline loops: CDR1 MNHEY, CDR2 SVGAGI. Trimming removed 7 bases from V and 4 bases from J, with 19 bases in between.

The rearrangement links TRBV7-2 to TRBJ2-1; TRBD2 is a possible D gene (5 bases). Germline V CDR1 and CDR2: SGHTA, FQGNSA. CDR3 length equals 17 residues. Trimming shortened V by 4 bases and J by 3 bases, and 19 bases separated the two germline ends. CDR3 DNA sequence: TGTGCCAGCAGCTCCCGATGGGAGCGGAAGAACTACAATGAGCAGTTCTTC. Protein: CASSSRWERKNYNEQFF.